The clone carrying this TCR beta chain rates as medium-sized. Constant-region reverse primers amplified full-length variable regions, followed by semi-nested Nested Universal Primer A PCR. One entry per CDR3 protein, called by TCRdb with MiXCR from the 5' RACE reads. Of some 8,400 distinct CDR3 sequences in the sample, 25% to 30% were seen once. The CDR3 totals 16 residues. The ends were cut back, 1 base at V and 0 bases at J, with 15 bases in the middle. Germline V gene data show CDR1 as GTSNPN and CDR2 as SVGIG (reference sequence). This chain connects TRBV30 to TRBJ1-1; tentatively, D is TRBD1 (6 bases). The TCR sequence derives from a female donor with breast cancer. Sequencing was carried out using naive CD4+ T cells sorted from a lymph node. Subset in this sample: naive CD4+ T cells, CD4+CD45RA+CD25-. In DNA, the CDR3 is TGTGCCTGGAGTGGGGGGGCATTTTCGGTGAACACTGAAGCTTTCTTT. Protein sequence: CAWSGGAFSVNTEAFF. Using reference TRBV30 and TRBJ1-1 for the parts outside the CDR3, the full variable domain is SQTIHQWPATLVQPVGSPLSLECTVEGTSNPNLYWYRQAAGRGLQLLFYSVGIGQISSEVPQNLSASRPQDRQFILSSKKLLLSDSGFYLCAWSGGAFSVNTEAFFGQGTRLTVV.